This TCR beta chain appears in the sequencing data of a study of blood T cell repertoires in COVID-19. Study context: Samples taken during acute and convalescent COVID-19 were collected in the United States, Italy and Spain. PBMCs, B-cell-depleted T cells, or T cells were the source of the cDNA or gDNA that made up the material.

The CDR3 totals 14 residues. V gave up 5 bases and J gave up 4 bases, with 14 bases separating them. Looked up from germline, CDR1 is MNHEY and CDR2 is SVGAGI. As originally analysed: Using reference gene primer amplification, nucleated cell counts were estimated. The repertoire was sequenced with immunoSEQ multiplex PCR; TCRdb's copy has only in-frame clones and lacks some. The DNA was the basis for D and trimming; V, J and clone size are from that table. The table records some 83,000 clones, around 80% of them present only once. The rearrangement links TRBV6-5 to TRBJ1-1, with D possibly matching TRBD1 (5 bases). The TCR was taken from a man aged 55 to 70 with active or convalescent COVID-19. The sequenced material came from peripheral blood. This CDR3 is CASSTRQIVTEAFF. The CDR3 nucleotides are TGTGCCAGCAGTACACGACAGATTGTCACTGAAGCTTTCTTT.